This T cell receptor (beta chain) was sequenced for a study of blood T cell repertoires in COVID-19. On the study more broadly: PBMCs, B-cell-depleted T cells, or T cells provided the cDNA or gDNA that made up the material.

Some clones are missing from TCRdb's copy, which holds only in-frame ones; the method was immunoSEQ multiplex PCR. The table shows about 140,000 clones, with around four fifths occurring only once. From germline, CDR1 is MNHEY and CDR2 SMNVEV (reference sequence). V was clipped by 0 bases and J by 8 bases, with 17 bases between them. This CDR3 region has 16 residues. This chain uses TRBV27 with TRBJ2-1; D unresolved. What was sequenced was peripheral blood. The clonotype comes from a human donor in a cohort sampled during active COVID-19. The CDR3 DNA is TGTGCCAGCAGTTTATCTCCCTTTGCGGATAATGATGAGCAGTTCTTC. It is translated as CASSLSPFADNDEQFF.